The 22 T cell receptor beta chains in this list originate from one sample, sequenced in a study of long-term antiretroviral therapy in people with HIV. The run of the v3.0 immunoSEQ assay was at survey level. Assay: immunoSEQ multiplex PCR; the TCRdb copy retains only in-frame clones and omits some. The data contain 25,000 to 35,000 clones, 70% to 90% of them singletons. The specimen comprised unsorted PBMCs, sampled 1.8 years after starting antiretroviral therapy. The receptor source for this set is a young woman with HIV.

This clone was seen a few times. CDR3 loop: CASSLVGVGDEQYF. CDR3 in DNA: TGCGCCAGCAGCTTGGTTGGGGTTGGGGACGAGCAGTACTTC. The V call is TRBV5-1, the J call TRBJ2-7; D remains unclear. Germline CDR1 SGHRS, CDR2 YFSETQ. The CDR3 extends over 14 amino acids. The V gene lost 0 bases and the J gene lost 5 bases, with 12 bases spanning the gap.

The chain has TRBV7-8 and TRBJ2-7; TRBD1 matches at 9 bases. Per germline, CDR1 SGHVS and CDR2 FQNEAQ. V lost 3 bases and J lost 0; bases outside the gene matches: 3. The CDR3 loop spans 15 amino acids. The CDR3 sequence is CASSLGQGPSYEQYF. Here the CDR3 DNA reads TGTGCCAGCAGCTTGGGACAGGGACCCTCCTACGAGCAGTACTTC.

This chain joins TRBV28 and TRBJ2-2; 8 bases map to TRBD1. Germline trimming cut 5 bases from V and 1 base from J; bases unmatched to any gene: 6. The CDR3 length is 16 residues. The germline V gene encodes CDR1 MDHEN and CDR2 SYDVKM. The CDR3 region has the DNA TGTGCCAGCAGTGCAGAGACAGGGGTGAACACCGGGGAGCTGTTTTTT. Protein: CASSAETGVNTGELFF.

This chain links TRBV7-9 with TRBJ2-7; D may be TRBD1 (6 bases). V gave up 4 bases and J gave up 2 bases, with 15 bases separating them. This CDR3 is 15 amino acids long. The germline V gene has CDR1 SEHNR and CDR2 FQNEAQ (reference sequence). The CDR3 region is CASSYVDRNPYEQYF. CDR3 bases: TGTGCCAGCAGCTACGTCGACAGGAACCCCTACGAGCAGTACTTC.

The chain joins TRBV7-9 to TRBJ2-1; 11 nucleotides agree with TRBD2. Germline trimming cut 5 bases from V and 1 base from J; bases unmatched to any gene: 4. This CDR3 is 16 amino acids long. The germline gives CDR1 SEHNR, CDR2 FQNEAQ (reference sequence). CDR3 nucleotides: TGTGCCAGCAGCCTTAGCGGGAGGGTATCCTACAATGAGCAGTTCTTC. This encodes CASSLSGRVSYNEQFF.

This chain links TRBV28 with TRBJ1-5, with D possibly TRBD1 on 6 matching bases. The CDR3 is 15 amino acids. Germline CDR1 and CDR2: MDHEN and SYDVKM. Trimming stripped 5 bases from V and 0 bases from J, with 11 bases between. The DNA of the CDR3 is TGTGCCAGCAGTGCACAGGGACCTAGCAATCAGCCCCAGCATTTT. Encoded protein: CASSAQGPSNQPQHF.

The chain employs TRBV9 and TRBJ2-2; possible D gene TRBD1, 6 bases. V lost 3 bases and J lost 6, with 24 bases in between. This CDR3 is built from 18 residues. The germline V gene has CDR1 SGDLS and CDR2 YYNGEE. For the CDR3, the DNA is TGTGCCAGCAGCGCCCTGGGCTACAGGGTTCATGGTTCCGGGGAGCTGTTTTTT. Protein sequence: CASSALGYRVHGSGELFF.

This chain links TRBV7-9 with TRBJ2-2; maybe TRBD2 (6 bases). The germline V gene has CDR1 SEHNR and CDR2 FQNEAQ (reference sequence). The V end was cut by 3 bases, the J end by 3 bases, with 8 bases between. This CDR3 has 14 residues. CDR3 protein: CASSLGGYTGELFF. Written as DNA, the CDR3 is TGTGCCAGCAGCTTGGGGGGTTACACCGGGGAGCTGTTTTTT.

The chain employs TRBV4-3 and TRBJ1-5; D not resolved. V dropped 0 bases and J dropped 5 bases, with 2 bases sitting between them. The CDR3 extends over 12 amino acids. Looked up from germline, CDR1 is LGHNA and CDR2 is YSLEER. CDR3: CASSQDYQPQHF. In DNA form, the CDR3 reads TGCGCCAGCAGCCAAGACTATCAGCCCCAGCATTTT.

The rearrangement joins TRBV28 to TRBJ2-7; 7 positions match TRBD1. The CDR3 has 13 residues. Looked up from germline, CDR1 is MDHEN and CDR2 is SYDVKM. The V and J ends lost 6 bases and 5 bases, in that order; junction bases with no gene match: 7. The CDR3: CASRLWTGDEQYF. In nucleotides, the CDR3 is TGTGCCAGCAGACTATGGACAGGAGACGAGCAGTACTTC.

The V call is TRBV15, the J call TRBJ2-1; the match to TRBD1 covers 9 bases. The CDR3 contains 16 residues. The trim removed 0 bases at V and 7 bases at J, leaving 7 bases unmatched. Germline V lookup: CDR1 LNHNV, CDR2 YYDKDF (reference sequence). For the CDR3, the DNA is TGTGCCACCAGCAGAGAAAACAGGGGGCCGGGGAATGAGCAGTTCTTC. It yields the protein CATSRENRGPGNEQFF.

This rearrangement joins TRBV5-6 to TRBJ2-7; the match to TRBD2 covers 11 bases. Trimming removed 2 bases from V and 3 bases from J; junction bases left unmatched: 1. Germline lookup yields CDR1 SGHDT and CDR2 YYEEEE. This CDR3 has 14 residues. The DNA for the CDR3 is TGTGCCAGCAGCTTCGGGACTAGCGGCTACGAGCAGTACTTC. It codes for CASSFGTSGYEQYF.

V gene TRBV28 combines with J gene TRBJ2-2, with D tentatively TRBD2 (6 bases). CDR1 is MDHEN, CDR2 SYDVKM, per germline. Trimming cost V 3 bases and J 6 bases, with 14 bases left between them. The CDR3 contains 15 residues. The CDR3 bases are TGTGCCAGCAGTTTGCGGGGAGGCCCGGCCGGGGAGCTGTTTTTT. It specifies CASSLRGGPAGELFF.

V and J are TRBV5-1 and TRBJ2-5; 7 bases map to TRBD2. CDR1 is SGHRS and CDR2 is YFSETQ in the germline V gene. V was pared by 4 bases and J by 5 bases, with 5 bases of the junction left unmatched. This CDR3 comprises 13 residues. The CDR3 loop reads CASSVGGLETQYF. CDR3 DNA: TGCGCCAGCAGCGTGGGAGGGCTGGAGACCCAGTACTTC.

The chain couples TRBV28 to TRBJ1-2, with TRBD1 matching 9 bases. The CDR3 has 13 amino acids. Unmatched junction bases numbered 2, after V lost 8 bases and J lost 1 base. Germline V CDR1 and CDR2: MDHEN, SYDVKM. CDR3 sequence reads: CASHRGLNYGYTF. In DNA form, the CDR3 reads TGTGCCAGCCACAGGGGGCTTAACTATGGCTACACCTTC.

The V gene is TRBV27, the J gene TRBJ2-7; no definite D call. Trimming took 3 bases from V and 4 from J, leaving 22 bases between them. Per germline, CDR1 MNHEY and CDR2 SMNVEV (reference sequence). This CDR3 region has 17 residues. In DNA, the CDR3 is TGTGCCAGCAGTTTTGATGGGAAGGCCAGCCGAAGGTACGAGCAGTACTTC. Encoded protein: CASSFDGKASRRYEQYF.

The chain uses TRBV7-9 and TRBJ1-5; D unclear. This CDR3 has 15 residues. V lost 1 base to trimming and J lost 4 bases, with 11 bases between them. The germline gives CDR1 SEHNR, CDR2 FQNEAQ (reference sequence). CDR3 protein: CASSLEVGPNQPQHF. CDR3 in DNA: TGTGCCAGCAGCTTAGAGGTGGGCCCAAATCAGCCCCAGCATTTT.

The CDR3: CASSQIGKEVWYNEQFF. The DNA for the CDR3 is TGTGCCAGCAGCCAAATAGGAAAGGAGGTTTGGTACAATGAGCAGTTCTTC. V usage is TRBV14 and J usage is TRBJ2-1; D possibly corresponds to TRBD2 (5 bases). Germline CDR1 SGHDN, CDR2 FVKESK. V was cut by 2 bases and J by 4 bases, with 18 bases left in between. The CDR3 covers 17 residues.

The V and J genes are TRBV27 and TRBJ2-1; 8 nucleotides match TRBD1. The CDR3 is 13 amino acids. CDR1 and CDR2 from the germline V gene are MNHEY and SMNVEV (reference sequence). With 5 bases clipped from V and 7 bases from J, the junction kept 4 bases outside the gene matches. CDR3 loop: CASSGYRGNEQFF. CDR3 bases: TGTGCCAGCAGTGGGTACAGGGGGAATGAGCAGTTCTTC.

The V and J genes are TRBV7-3 and TRBJ2-6; possible D gene TRBD1, 6 bases. V was pared by 4 bases and J by 4 bases, with 20 bases between. Germline values: CDR1 SGHTA, CDR2 FQGTGA. The CDR3 has 18 amino acids. As DNA, the CDR3 is TGTGCCAGCAGCTCCGCCCGACTCAGGGGAGCCGGGGCCAACGTCCTGACTTTC. Its translation is CASSSARLRGAGANVLTF.

The genes are TRBV7-9 and TRBJ1-2; 7 bases line up with TRBD1. The ends lost 0 bases at V and 1 base at J; junction bases unmatched: 2. This CDR3 is 15 amino acids long. The germline V gene has CDR1 SEHNR and CDR2 FQNEAQ (reference sequence). The chain's CDR3 is CASSLADRFNYGYTF. In DNA form, the CDR3 reads TGTGCCAGCAGCTTAGCGGACAGGTTTAACTATGGCTACACCTTC.

The chain couples TRBV5-4 to TRBJ1-3; D not certain. Germline V gene data show CDR1 as SGHNT and CDR2 as YYREEE (reference sequence). Trimming took off 0 bases at V and 0 bases at J, with 4 bases between the two ends. CDR3 length: 14 amino acids. The CDR3 DNA is TGTGCCAGCAGCTTGGATTACTCTGGAAACACCATATATTTT. Translated: CASSLDYSGNTIYF.